The T cell receptor (beta chain) described here comes from a study of blood T cell repertoires in COVID-19. Overall study: Some COVID-19 samples were acute and others convalescent; all came from the United States, Italy and Spain.

In the authors' methods: Estimates of nucleated cell counts were drawn from the amplification of reference gene primers. Sequenced by immunoSEQ multiplex PCR; TCRdb stores in-frame clones only, minus some. The V and J calls and clone size are taken from that table; D and trimming were inferred from the DNA. The table shows 80,000 to 90,000 clones, with almost 85% occurring only once. The germline V gene encodes CDR1 SNHLY and CDR2 FYNNEI. This CDR3 has 13 amino acids. Trimming pared 8 bases from V and 2 bases from J, leaving 9 bases between. Source material: peripheral blood. V gene TRBV2 combines with J gene TRBJ1-4; possible D gene TRBD1, 5 bases. This TCR derives from an elderly woman with acute or convalescent COVID-19. The CDR3 DNA sequence: TGTGCCAGCTCGCGGGGGACTAATGAAAAACTGTTTTTT. Amino acids: CASSRGTNEKLFF.